What follows are 6 T cell receptor beta chains derived from one specimen sequenced in a study of neurological immune-mediated disorders (dated by TCRdb to about 2019). The time point tag for this specimen amounts to: technical triplicate 2. Library prep was done by 5' RACE. The sample was run on an Illumina HiSeq 2500. The raw public reads went through TCRdb reprocessing: fastp at Q25, MiXCR clone calling, in-frame beta chains kept. Rows are combined by CDR3 protein, so each entry shows the most common genes and DNA. This sample holds roughly 57,000 distinct CDR3 sequences; 24% were observed only once. Around 4.5% of the sample goes to the ten largest clones. The sequenced sample consisted of PBMCs. The source of these receptors is a man aged 55 to 70 with HTLV-1-associated myelopathy (HAM/TSP).

Ten or more counts support this clonotype. V is TRBV10-2 and J is TRBJ2-3; D not certain. The V end was cut by 6 bases, the J end by 4 bases, with 5 bases between. The germline V gene has CDR1 WSHSY and CDR2 SAAADI. The CDR3 is 11 amino acids. The CDR3 loop is CASSQSDTQYF. Written as DNA, the CDR3 is TGCGCCAGCAGCCAATCAGATACGCAGTATTTT.

As concerns this clonotype: One junction end disagrees with the germline gene, perhaps due to a read error. The chain joins TRBV6-5 to TRBJ2-3, with D tentatively TRBD1 (8 bases). There are 13 residues in the CDR3. Germline-derived CDR1 and CDR2 are MNHEY and SVGAGI. CDR3 coding DNA: TGTGCCAGCAGGCAGGGGGCGGGAGATACGAAGTATTTT. Residues: CASRQGAGDTKYF.

V gene TRBV29-1 combines with J gene TRBJ2-1, with 8 bases matching TRBD2. Per germline, CDR1 SQVTM and CDR2 ANQGSEA. V shed 4 bases, J shed 2 bases, and the junction held 7 bases outside the gene matches. The CDR3 is 15 residues long. The CDR3 protein is CSVAALAGPYNEQFF. The CDR3 region has the DNA TGCAGCGTTGCTGCTTTAGCGGGACCCTACAATGAGCAGTTCTTC.

There are many counts of this clonotype. The chain uses TRBV5-1 and TRBJ2-2; TRBD2 matches at 14 bases. V shed 2 bases and J 6 bases; nucleotides not matched to a gene: 3. The CDR3 covers 16 residues. Germline CDR1 reads SGHRS; CDR2 reads YFSETQ. The chain's CDR3 is CASSFGTSGRPGELFF. In DNA form, the CDR3 reads TGCGCCAGCAGCTTTGGGACTAGCGGGAGACCCGGGGAGCTGTTTTTT. Looking up the rest from reference TRBV5-1 and TRBJ2-2 gives the full variable domain: KAGVTQTPRYLIKTRGQQVTLSCSPISGHRSVSWYQQTPGQGLQFLFEYFSETQRNKGNFPGRFSGRQFSNSRSEMNVSTLELGDSALYLCASSFGTSGRPGELFFGEGSRLTVL.

The chain combines TRBV24-1 with TRBJ2-3; the D is unclear. The V gene's germline CDR1 is KGHDR and CDR2 SFDVKD. Trimming removed 3 bases at V and 11 bases at J, with 14 bases between. CDR3 length: 13 residues. The chain's CDR3 is CATSDPARRGQYF. The DNA for the CDR3 is TGTGCCACCAGTGATCCGGCTAGGAGAGGGCAGTATTTT.

This clonotype was counted a few times. The chain links TRBV3-1 to TRBJ2-7; perhaps TRBD2 as D (6 bases). This CDR3 has 13 residues. Germline V gene lookup returns CDR1 LGHDT and CDR2 YNNKEL (reference sequence). Trimming took off 4 bases at V and 6 bases at J, with 13 bases between the two ends. The CDR3 loop reads CASSPRGGGEQYF. The CDR3 DNA is TGTGCCAGCAGCCCCCGGGGAGGTGGCGAGCAGTACTTC.